Given below is one T cell receptor beta chain in context. CDR3 length equals 15 residues. Germline values: CDR1 SGHNT, CDR2 YENEEA. V lost 5 bases, J lost 4 bases, and 10 bases stayed unmatched. These data are taken from a study of T cell changes during pregnancy in multiple sclerosis. Repertoires were generated with immunoSEQ multiplex PCR, while TCRdb's copy carries only in-frame clones and drops some. The sample holds more than 55,000 clones; 90% are singletons and the top ten take approximately 5.8%. This TCR was sampled from a female donor in good health, enrolled as a control in a pregnancy study. The sample was peripheral blood, taken in the third trimester of pregnancy. The rearrangement links TRBV11-3 to TRBJ1-1, with 7 bases that match TRBD1. The CDR3 here is CASSTGQTSSTEAFF. Written as DNA, the CDR3 is TGTGCCAGCAGCACGGGACAGACCTCTAGCACTGAAGCTTTCTTT.